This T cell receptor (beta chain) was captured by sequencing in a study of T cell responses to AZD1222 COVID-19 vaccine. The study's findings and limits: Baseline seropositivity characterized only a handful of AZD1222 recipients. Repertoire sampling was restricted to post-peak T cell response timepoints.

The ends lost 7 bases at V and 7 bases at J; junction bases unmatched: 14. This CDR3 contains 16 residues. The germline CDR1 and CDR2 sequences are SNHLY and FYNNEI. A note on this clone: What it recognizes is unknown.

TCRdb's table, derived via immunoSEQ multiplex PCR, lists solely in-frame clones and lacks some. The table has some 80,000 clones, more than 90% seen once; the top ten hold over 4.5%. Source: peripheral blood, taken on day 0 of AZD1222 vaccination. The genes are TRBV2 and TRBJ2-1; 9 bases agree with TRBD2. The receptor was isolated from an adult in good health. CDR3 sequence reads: CASTPLGAGGRNEQFF. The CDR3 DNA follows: TGTGCCAGCACACCCTTGGGGGCGGGGGGGAGGAATGAGCAGTTCTTC.